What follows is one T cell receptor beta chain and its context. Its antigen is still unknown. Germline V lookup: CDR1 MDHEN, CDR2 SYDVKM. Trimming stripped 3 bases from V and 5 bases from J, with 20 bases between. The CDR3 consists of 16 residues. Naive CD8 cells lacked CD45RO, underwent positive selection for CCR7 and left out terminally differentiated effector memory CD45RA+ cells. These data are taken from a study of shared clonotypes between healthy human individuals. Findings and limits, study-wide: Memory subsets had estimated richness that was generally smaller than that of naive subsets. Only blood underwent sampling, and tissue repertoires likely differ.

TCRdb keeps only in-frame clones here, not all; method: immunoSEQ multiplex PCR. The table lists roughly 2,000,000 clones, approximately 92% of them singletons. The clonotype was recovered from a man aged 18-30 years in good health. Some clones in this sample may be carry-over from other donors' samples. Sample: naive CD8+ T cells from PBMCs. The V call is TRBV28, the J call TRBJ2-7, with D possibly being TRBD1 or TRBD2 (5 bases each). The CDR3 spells CASSFLLGTVGNEQYF. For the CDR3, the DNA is TGTGCCAGCAGTTTCCTTCTCGGGACCGTGGGGAACGAGCAGTACTTC.